The rows below give T cell receptor beta chains drawn from one sample of a study of T-cell memory formation after mild COVID-19. Via MiXCR, TCRdb re-called the 5' RACE reads, giving one row per CDR3 protein. The sample records more than 300,000 distinct CDR3 sequences, roughly 20% being singletons. The material sequenced was PBMCs or a T cell subset sorted from them (not recorded which). The source of these receptors is a man aged 18 to 35 who had mild COVID-19 (a few samples of this study predate the infection). Cell type and time point are not known. CDR3s include the opening cysteine and the closing phenylalanine or tryptophan. The order of the fields is J gene, clone size, D gene, V gene, CDR3 protein, CDR3 DNA. The D gene is left open where the match is weak. Size is stated for part of the rows, as once, few or many counts, or as a class when the clone is expanded.

>TRBJ2-1|few|TRBD2|TRBV7-3
CASSLIGGAADEQFF
TGTGCCAGCAGCTTAATCGGGGGGGCGGCGGATGAGCAGTTCTTC
>TRBJ2-5|.|TRBD1|TRBV7-2
CASRRQGAGKETQYF
TGTGCCAGCAGGCGACAGGGGGCTGGAAAGGAGACCCAGTACTTC
>TRBJ1-5|few|.|TRBV6-5
CASSYSGTSNQPQHF
TGTGCCAGCAGTTACTCCGGGACTAGCAATCAGCCCCAGCATTTT
>TRBJ1-6|.|.|TRBV7-2
CASSFRGKAPLHF
TGTGCCAGCAGCTTCAGGGGTAAGGCACCCCTCCACTTT
>TRBJ2-3|few|.|TRBV7-2
CASSFYGTSTDTQYF
TGTGCCAGCAGCTTCTACGGAACTAGCACAGATACGCAGTATTTT
>TRBJ2-1|.|TRBD2|TRBV4-1
CASSRERGEQFF
TGCGCCAGCAGCCGAGAGCGGGGGGAGCAGTTCTTC
>TRBJ1-2|few|.|TRBV7-3
CASSSPGGSHTF
TGTGCCAGCAGCTCCCCTGGGGGGTCCCACACCTTC
>TRBJ1-6|.|TRBD1|TRBV5-4
CASSSPGQGDSPLHF
TGTGCCAGCAGCAGTCCGGGACAGGGGGATTCACCCCTCCACTTT
>TRBJ1-4|few|TRBD1|TRBV4-1
CASSHTGTGKEKLFF
TGCGCCAGCAGCCATACCGGGACAGGGAAGGAAAAACTGTTTTTT
>TRBJ1-3|.|.|TRBV7-9
CASSLGRGSSGNTIYF
TGTGCCAGCAGCTTAGGGAGAGGGAGCTCTGGAAACACCATATATTTT
>TRBJ1-6|.|.|TRBV7-2
CASSLWGGPNSPLHF
TGTGCCAGCAGCTTATGGGGGGGTCCCAATTCACCCCTCCACTTT
>TRBJ1-6|.|.|TRBV7-9
CASSSTVHPLQNSPLHF
TGTGCCAGCAGCTCAACCGTCCACCCCTTACAGAATTCACCCCTCCACTTT
>TRBJ2-1|.|.|TRBV29-1
CSVGGRGGPPDEQFF
TGCAGCGTTGGAGGCCGAGGTGGACCCCCTGATGAGCAGTTCTTC
>TRBJ2-3|few|.|TRBV4-3
CASSQERDTQYF
TGCGCCAGCAGCCAAGAGAGGGATACGCAGTATTTT
>TRBJ2-3|.|.|TRBV7-7
CASSLGARDTQYF
TGTGCCAGCAGCTTGGGGGCCAGAGATACGCAGTATTTT
>TRBJ2-1|few|.|TRBV5-1
CASGRGSAYNEQFF
TGCGCCAGCGGGCGAGGATCCGCCTACAATGAGCAGTTCTTC
>TRBJ2-3|few|.|TRBV5-1
CASSPEVTDTQYF
TGCGCCAGCAGCCCTGAGGTGACAGATACGCAGTATTTT
>TRBJ2-3|many|.|TRBV12-3/TRBV12-4
CATGRSTDTQYF
TGTGCCACCGGAAGGAGCACAGATACGCAGTATTTT
>TRBJ1-6|many|TRBD1|TRBV7-2
CASSSRQGQSPLHF
TGTGCCAGCAGCTCCCGACAGGGACAATCACCCCTCCACTTT